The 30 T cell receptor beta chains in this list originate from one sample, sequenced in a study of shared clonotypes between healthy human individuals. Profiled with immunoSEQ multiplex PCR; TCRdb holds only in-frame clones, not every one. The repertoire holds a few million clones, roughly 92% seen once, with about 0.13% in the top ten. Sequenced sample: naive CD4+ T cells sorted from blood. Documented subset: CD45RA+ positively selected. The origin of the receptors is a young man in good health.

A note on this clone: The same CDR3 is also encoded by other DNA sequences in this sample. CDR3 DNA sequence: TGCGCCAGCAGCTTGGGGGGGACCGCAAAAACCTACGAGCAGTACTTC. Encoded protein: CASSLGGTAKTYEQYF. This chain joins TRBV5-1 and TRBJ2-7; D may be TRBD1 or TRBD2 (5 bases each). This CDR3 contains 16 residues. Trimming left V 0 bases short and J 2 bases short, with 15 bases between. Germline assignment: CDR1 SGHRS and CDR2 YFSETQ.

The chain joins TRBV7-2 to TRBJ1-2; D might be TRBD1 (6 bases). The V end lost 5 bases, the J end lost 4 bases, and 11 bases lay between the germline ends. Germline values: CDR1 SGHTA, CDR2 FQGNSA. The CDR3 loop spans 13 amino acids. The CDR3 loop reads CASSRGTPYGYTF. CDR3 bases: TGTGCCAGCAGCCGCGGGACACCCTATGGCTACACCTTC.

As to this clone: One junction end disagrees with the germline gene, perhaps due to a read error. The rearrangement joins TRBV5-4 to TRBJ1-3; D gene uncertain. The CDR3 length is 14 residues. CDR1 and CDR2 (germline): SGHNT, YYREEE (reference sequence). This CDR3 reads CASTLLGSGNTIYF. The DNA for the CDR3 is TGTGCCAGCACCTTGCTGGGTTCTGGAAACACCATATATTTT.

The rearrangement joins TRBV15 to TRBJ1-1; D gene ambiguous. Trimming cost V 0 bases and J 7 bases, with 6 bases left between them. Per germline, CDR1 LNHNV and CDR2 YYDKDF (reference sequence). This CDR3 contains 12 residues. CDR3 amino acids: CATSRERDEAFF. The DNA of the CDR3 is TGTGCCACCAGCAGAGAAAGGGATGAAGCTTTCTTT.

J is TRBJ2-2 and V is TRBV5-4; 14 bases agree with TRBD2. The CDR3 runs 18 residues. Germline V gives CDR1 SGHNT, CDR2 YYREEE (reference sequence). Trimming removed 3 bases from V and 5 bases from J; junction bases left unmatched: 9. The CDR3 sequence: CASSSTGLAGVGTGELFF. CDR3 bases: TGTGCCAGCAGCTCGACGGGACTAGCGGGAGTTGGGACCGGGGAGCTGTTTTTT.

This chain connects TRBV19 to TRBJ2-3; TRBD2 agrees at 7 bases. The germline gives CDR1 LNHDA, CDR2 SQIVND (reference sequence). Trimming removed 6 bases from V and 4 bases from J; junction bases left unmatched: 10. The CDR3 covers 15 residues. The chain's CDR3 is CASRGGGAGADTQYF. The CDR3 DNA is TGTGCCAGTAGGGGCGGGGGAGCTGGCGCAGATACGCAGTATTTT.

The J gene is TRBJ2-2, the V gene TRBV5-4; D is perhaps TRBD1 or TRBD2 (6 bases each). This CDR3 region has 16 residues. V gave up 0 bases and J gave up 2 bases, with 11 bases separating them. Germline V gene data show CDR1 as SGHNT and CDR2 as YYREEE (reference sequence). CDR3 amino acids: CASSLDGGVNTGELFF. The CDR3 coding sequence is TGTGCCAGCAGCTTGGACGGGGGCGTCAACACCGGGGAGCTGTTTTTT.

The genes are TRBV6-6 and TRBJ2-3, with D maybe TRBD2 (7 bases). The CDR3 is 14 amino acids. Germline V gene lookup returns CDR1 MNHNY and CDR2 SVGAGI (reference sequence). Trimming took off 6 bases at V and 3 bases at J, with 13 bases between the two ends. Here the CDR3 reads CASRRTAGTDTQYF. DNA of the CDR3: TGTGCCAGCAGAAGGACAGCGGGGACAGATACGCAGTATTTT.

CDR3 in amino acids: CASSVVEINTEAFF. The CDR3, as DNA: TGTGCCAGCAGTGTTGTGGAGATTAACACTGAAGCTTTCTTT. This rearrangement joins TRBV2 to TRBJ1-1, with D unclear. Germline assignment: CDR1 SNHLY and CDR2 FYNNEI. Trimming took 4 bases from V and 2 from J, leaving 11 bases between them. This CDR3 contains 14 residues.

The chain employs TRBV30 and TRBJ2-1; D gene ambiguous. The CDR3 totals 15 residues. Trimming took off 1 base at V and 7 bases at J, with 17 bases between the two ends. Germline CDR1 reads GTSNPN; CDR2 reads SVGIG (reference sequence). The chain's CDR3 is CAWSARRGSPNEQFF. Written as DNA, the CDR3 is TGTGCCTGGAGTGCAAGGAGAGGCAGTCCGAATGAGCAGTTCTTC.

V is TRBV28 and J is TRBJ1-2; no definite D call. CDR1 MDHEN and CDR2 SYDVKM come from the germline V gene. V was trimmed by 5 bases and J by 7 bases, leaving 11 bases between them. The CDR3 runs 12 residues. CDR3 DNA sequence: TGTGCCAGCAGTCCCCCTGCTCGTGGCTACACCTTC. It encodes CASSPPARGYTF.

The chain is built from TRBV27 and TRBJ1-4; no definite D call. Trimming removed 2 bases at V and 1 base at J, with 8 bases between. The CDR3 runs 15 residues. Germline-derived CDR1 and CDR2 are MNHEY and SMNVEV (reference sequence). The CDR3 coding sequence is TGTGCCAGCAGTTTAAAAGGGTTAACTAATGAAAAACTGTTTTTT. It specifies CASSLKGLTNEKLFF.

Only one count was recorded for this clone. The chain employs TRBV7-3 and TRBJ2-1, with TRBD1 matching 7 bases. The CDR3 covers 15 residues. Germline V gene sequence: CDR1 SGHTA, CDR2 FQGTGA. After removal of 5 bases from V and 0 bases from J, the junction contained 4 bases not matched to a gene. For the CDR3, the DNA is TGTGCCAGCAGCGCGACAGGGACCTCCTACAATGAGCAGTTCTTC. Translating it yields CASSATGTSYNEQFF.

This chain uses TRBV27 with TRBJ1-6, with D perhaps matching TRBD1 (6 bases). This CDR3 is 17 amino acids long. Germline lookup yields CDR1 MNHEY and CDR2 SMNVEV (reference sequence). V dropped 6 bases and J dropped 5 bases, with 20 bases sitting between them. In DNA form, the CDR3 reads TGTGCCAGCAGACCCCCCCGCGGACAGCTAAATAATTCACCCCTCCACTTT. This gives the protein CASRPPRGQLNNSPLHF.

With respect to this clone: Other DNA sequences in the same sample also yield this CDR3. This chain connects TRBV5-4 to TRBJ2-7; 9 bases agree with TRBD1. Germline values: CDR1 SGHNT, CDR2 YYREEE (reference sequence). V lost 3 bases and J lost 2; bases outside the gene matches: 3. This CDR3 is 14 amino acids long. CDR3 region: CASSSGQGTYEQYF. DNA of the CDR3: TGTGCCAGCAGCTCCGGACAGGGGACCTACGAGCAGTACTTC. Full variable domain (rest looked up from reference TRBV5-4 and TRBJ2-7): ETGVTQSPTHLIKTRGQQVTLRCSSQSGHNTVSWYQQALGQGPQFIFQYYREEENGRGNFPPRFSGLQFPNYSSELNVNALELDDSALYLCASSSGQGTYEQYFGPGTRLTVT.

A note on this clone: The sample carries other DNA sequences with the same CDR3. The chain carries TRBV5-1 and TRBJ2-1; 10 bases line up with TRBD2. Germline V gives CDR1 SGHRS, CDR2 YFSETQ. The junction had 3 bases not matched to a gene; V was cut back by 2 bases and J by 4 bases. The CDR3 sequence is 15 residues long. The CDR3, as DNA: TGCGCCAGCAGCTTAGGACTAGCGGATTACAATGAGCAGTTCTTC. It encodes CASSLGLADYNEQFF.

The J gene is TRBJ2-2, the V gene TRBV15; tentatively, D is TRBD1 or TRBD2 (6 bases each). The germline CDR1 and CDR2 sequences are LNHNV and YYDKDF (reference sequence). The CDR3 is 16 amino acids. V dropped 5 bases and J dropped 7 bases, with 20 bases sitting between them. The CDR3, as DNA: TGTGCCACCAGCCCCCGTAGGGCCGGGGGCCTCGGGGAGCTGTTTTTT. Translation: CATSPRRAGGLGELFF. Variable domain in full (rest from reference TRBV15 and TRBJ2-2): DAMVIQNPRYQVTQFGKPVTLSCSQTLNHNVMYWYQQKSSQAPKLLFHYYDKDFNNEADTPDNFQSRRPNTSFCFLDIRSPGLGDTAMYLCATSPRRAGGLGELFFGEGSRLTVL.

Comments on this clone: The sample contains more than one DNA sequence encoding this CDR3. In DNA form, the CDR3 reads TGCGCCAGCAGCTTGGGGTCCGGGTTGCAAGAGACCCAGTACTTC. It codes for CASSLGSGLQETQYF. The rearrangement joins TRBV5-1 to TRBJ2-5; D is uncertain. V was clipped by 0 bases and J by 2 bases, with 11 bases between them. CDR1 and CDR2 from the germline V gene are SGHRS and YFSETQ. The CDR3 has 15 residues.

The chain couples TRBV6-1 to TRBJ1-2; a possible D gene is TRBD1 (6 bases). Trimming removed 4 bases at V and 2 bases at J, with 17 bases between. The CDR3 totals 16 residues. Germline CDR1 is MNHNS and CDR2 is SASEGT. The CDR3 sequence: CASSVSHREGNYGYTF. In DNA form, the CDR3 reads TGTGCCAGCAGTGTCTCCCACAGGGAAGGAAACTATGGCTACACCTTC.

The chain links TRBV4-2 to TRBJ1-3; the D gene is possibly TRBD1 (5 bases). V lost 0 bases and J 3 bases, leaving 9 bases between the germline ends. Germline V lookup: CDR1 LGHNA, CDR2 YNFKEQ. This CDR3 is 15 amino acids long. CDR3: CASSQDQGYGNTIYF. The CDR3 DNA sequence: TGTGCCAGCAGCCAAGATCAGGGCTATGGAAACACCATATATTTT.

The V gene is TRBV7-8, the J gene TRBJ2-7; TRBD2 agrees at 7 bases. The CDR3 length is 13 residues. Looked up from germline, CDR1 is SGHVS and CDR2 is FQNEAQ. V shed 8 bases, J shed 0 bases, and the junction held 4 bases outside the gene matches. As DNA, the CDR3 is TGTGCCAGCGGACTAGAAGGCTCCTACGAGCAGTACTTC. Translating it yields CASGLEGSYEQYF.

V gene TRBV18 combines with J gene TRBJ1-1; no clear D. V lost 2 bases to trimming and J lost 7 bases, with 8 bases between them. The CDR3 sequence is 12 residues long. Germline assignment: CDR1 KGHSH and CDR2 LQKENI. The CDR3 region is CASSPKEGEAFF. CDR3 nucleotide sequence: TGTGCCAGCTCACCAAAGGAAGGTGAAGCTTTCTTT.

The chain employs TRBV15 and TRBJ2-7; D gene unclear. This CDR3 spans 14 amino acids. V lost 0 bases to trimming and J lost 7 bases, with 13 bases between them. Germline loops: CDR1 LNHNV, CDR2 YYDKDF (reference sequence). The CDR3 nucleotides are TGTGCCACCAGCAGAGACAGGTTGGGGTGGGAGCAGTACTTC. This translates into CATSRDRLGWEQYF.

The DNA for the CDR3 is TGCGCCAGCAGTGAACAGGGGGCGCGGTACGAGCAGTACTTC. Translation gives CASSEQGARYEQYF. The chain recombines TRBV10-2 with TRBJ2-7, with 9 bases aligning to TRBD1. Germline CDR1 is WSHSY and CDR2 is SAAADI. V lost 3 bases to trimming and J lost 4 bases; unmatched junction nucleotides: 4. CDR3 length equals 14 residues.

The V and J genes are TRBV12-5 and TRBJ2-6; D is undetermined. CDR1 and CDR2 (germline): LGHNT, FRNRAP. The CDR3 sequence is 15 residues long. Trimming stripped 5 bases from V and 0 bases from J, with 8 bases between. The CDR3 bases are TGTGCTAGTGGTCCCGTCAACTCTGGGGCCAACGTCCTGACTTTC. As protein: CASGPVNSGANVLTF.

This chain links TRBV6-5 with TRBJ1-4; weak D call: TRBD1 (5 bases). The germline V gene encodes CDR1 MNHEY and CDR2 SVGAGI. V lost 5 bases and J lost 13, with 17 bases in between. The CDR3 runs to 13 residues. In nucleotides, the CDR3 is TGTGCCAGCAGTAAAACTCAGGTGGGACGACTGTTTTTT. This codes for CASSKTQVGRLFF.

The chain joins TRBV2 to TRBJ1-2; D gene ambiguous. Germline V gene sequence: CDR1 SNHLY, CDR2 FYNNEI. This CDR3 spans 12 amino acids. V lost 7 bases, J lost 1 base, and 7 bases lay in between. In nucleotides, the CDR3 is TGTGCCAGCAAGAACGGTAACTATGGCTACACCTTC. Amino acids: CASKNGNYGYTF.

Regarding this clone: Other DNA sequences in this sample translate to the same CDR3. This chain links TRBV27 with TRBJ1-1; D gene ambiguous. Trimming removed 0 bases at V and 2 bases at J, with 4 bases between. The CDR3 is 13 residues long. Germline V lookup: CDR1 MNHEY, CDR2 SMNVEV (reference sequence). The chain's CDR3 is CASSLSANTEAFF. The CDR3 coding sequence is TGTGCCAGCAGTTTATCGGCAAACACTGAAGCTTTCTTT.

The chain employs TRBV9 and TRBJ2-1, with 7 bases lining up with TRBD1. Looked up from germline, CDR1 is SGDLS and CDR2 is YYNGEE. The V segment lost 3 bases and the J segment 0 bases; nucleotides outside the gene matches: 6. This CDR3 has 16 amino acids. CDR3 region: CASSASRGISYNEQFF. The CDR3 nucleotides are TGTGCCAGCAGCGCAAGCAGGGGGATCTCCTACAATGAGCAGTTCTTC.

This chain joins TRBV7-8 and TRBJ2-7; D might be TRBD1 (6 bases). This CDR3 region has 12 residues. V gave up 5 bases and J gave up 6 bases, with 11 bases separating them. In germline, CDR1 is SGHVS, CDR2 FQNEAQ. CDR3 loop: CASSNQGLEQYF. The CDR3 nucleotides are TGTGCCAGCAGCAACCAGGGGCTCGAGCAGTACTTC.